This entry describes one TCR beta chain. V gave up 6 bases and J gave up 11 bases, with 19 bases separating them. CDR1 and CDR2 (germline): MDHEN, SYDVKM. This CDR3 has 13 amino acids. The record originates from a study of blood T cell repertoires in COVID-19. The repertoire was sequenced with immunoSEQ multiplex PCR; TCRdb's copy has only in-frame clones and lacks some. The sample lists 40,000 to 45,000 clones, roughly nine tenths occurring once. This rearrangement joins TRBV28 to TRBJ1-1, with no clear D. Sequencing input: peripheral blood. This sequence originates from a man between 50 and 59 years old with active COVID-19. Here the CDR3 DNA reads TGTGCCAGCAGCCTGCGGGGTCCCGTCCAGGCTTTCTTT. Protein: CASSLRGPVQAFF.